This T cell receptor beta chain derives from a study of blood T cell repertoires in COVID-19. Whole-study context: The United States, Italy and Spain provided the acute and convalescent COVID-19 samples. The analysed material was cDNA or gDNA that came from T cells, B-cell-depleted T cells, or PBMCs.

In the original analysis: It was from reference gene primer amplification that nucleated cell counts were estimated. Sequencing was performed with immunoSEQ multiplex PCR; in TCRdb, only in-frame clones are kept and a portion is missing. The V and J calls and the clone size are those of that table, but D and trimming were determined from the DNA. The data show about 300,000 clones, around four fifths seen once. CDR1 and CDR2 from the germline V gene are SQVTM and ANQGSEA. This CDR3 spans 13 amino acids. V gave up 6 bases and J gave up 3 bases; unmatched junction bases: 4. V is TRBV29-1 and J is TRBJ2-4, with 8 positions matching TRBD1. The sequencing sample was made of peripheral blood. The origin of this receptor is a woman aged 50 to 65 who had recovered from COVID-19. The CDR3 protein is CSVPDRDKNIQYF. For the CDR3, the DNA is TGCAGCGTCCCGGACAGGGACAAAAACATTCAGTACTTC.